Each of the 30 T cell receptor beta chains below was sequenced from the same sample in a study of T cells in Graves' hyperthyroidism and ophthalmopathy. From RNA transcripts, TCR beta CDR3 regions were amplified. A first-round RT-PCR of the TCR CDR3 used the HTBI primer set. MiXCR, run by TCRdb on the multiplex PCR reads, gives a single entry per CDR3 protein. The repertoire holds approximately 400,000 distinct CDR3 sequences, with approximately 14% as singletons. The source material was blood. The receptor source for this set is a woman between 55 and 75 years old with Graves' hyperthyroidism.

This clonotype was detected ten times or more. J is TRBJ2-7 and V is TRBV2; 7 nucleotides line up with TRBD1. The J segment lost 4 bases and the V segment lost 5 bases, leaving 2 bases of the junction unmatched. The CDR3 has 12 residues. Per the germline V gene, CDR1 is SNHLY and CDR2 is FYNNEI. CDR3 in DNA: TGTGCCAGCAGTAAGACAGGGTACGAGCAGTACTTC. Protein sequence: CASSKTGYEQYF.

This clonotype has at least ten counts. V usage is TRBV4-2 and J usage is TRBJ1-1; D is perhaps TRBD1 (6 bases). The CDR3 totals 17 residues. CDR1 LGHNA and CDR2 YNFKEQ come from the germline V gene. The V end lost 4 bases, the J end lost 4 bases, and 22 bases lay between the germline ends. The DNA for the CDR3 is TGTGCCAGCAGCCCCCTTGGACAGTCCTCCAGAGGCACTGAAGCTTTCTTT. It specifies CASSPLGQSSRGTEAFF.

This clonotype was observed at least ten times. The chain links TRBV3-1 to TRBJ1-1, with no clear D. The length of the CDR3 is 12 residues. CDR1 is LGHDT and CDR2 is YNNKEL in the germline V gene (reference sequence). Trimming took 3 bases from V and 7 from J, leaving 9 bases between them. CDR3 bases: TGTGCCAGCAGCCACCTTTGGGGTGAAGCTTTCTTT. It is translated as CASSHLWGEAFF.

The chain is built from TRBV4-2 and TRBJ1-2; 7 bases line up with TRBD1. The germline V gene has CDR1 LGHNA and CDR2 YNFKEQ. The CDR3 consists of 16 residues. Unmatched junction bases numbered 10, after V lost 3 bases and J lost 3 bases. The CDR3 DNA sequence: TGTGCCAGCAGCCACGACAGGGTGGGGGAAGACTATGGCTACACCTTC. This gives the protein CASSHDRVGEDYGYTF.

A few counts support this clonotype. The chain is built from TRBV6-6 and TRBJ2-7; 11 bases line up with TRBD2. V dropped 0 bases and J dropped 7; count of bases not matched to a gene: 2. The CDR3 loop spans 14 amino acids. The germline gives CDR1 MNHNY, CDR2 SVGAGI (reference sequence). The CDR3 coding sequence is TGTGCCAGCAGTTACTCTAGACTAGCGGGGGAGCAGTACTTC. Protein: CASSYSRLAGEQYF.

The rearrangement links TRBV20-1 to TRBJ2-7, with D tentatively TRBD2 (6 bases). The CDR3 runs to 15 residues. Germline V lookup: CDR1 DFQATT, CDR2 SNEGSKA (reference sequence). V was trimmed by 0 bases and J by 0 bases, leaving 12 bases between them. CDR3 sequence: CSAREPSANSYEQYF. In DNA, the CDR3 is TGCAGTGCTAGAGAGCCTAGCGCCAACTCCTACGAGCAGTACTTC.

This chain connects TRBV11-2 to TRBJ2-2, with TRBD2 matching over 14 bases. CDR3 length equals 14 residues. CDR1 SGHAT and CDR2 FQNNGV come from the germline V gene. V shed 5 bases and J 10 bases; nucleotides not matched to a gene: 3. CDR3 sequence: CASSRTSGRPELFF. The CDR3 DNA reads as TGTGCCAGCAGCCGGACTAGCGGGAGGCCGGAGCTGTTTTTT.

In its sample, this clonotype was seen many times. The rearrangement uses TRBV3-1 and TRBJ2-7, with D possibly matching TRBD1 (7 bases). CDR1 is LGHDT and CDR2 is YNNKEL in the germline V gene (reference sequence). There are 14 residues in the CDR3. V was pared by 1 base and J by 5 bases, with 12 bases between. The CDR3 loop is CASSQGGGTDEQYF. CDR3 bases: TGTGCCAGCAGCCAAGGAGGGGGGACAGACGAGCAGTACTTC.

Many counts were recorded for this clonotype. This chain uses TRBV29-1 with TRBJ2-1; D is perhaps TRBD2 (6 bases). CDR1 SQVTM and CDR2 ANQGSEA come from the germline V gene. The CDR3 totals 16 residues. V was trimmed by 1 base and J by 9 bases, leaving 22 bases between them. The CDR3 DNA follows: TGCAGCGTTGAAGGGGGCGGAGCAGCGTTGGAGGGTGAGCAGTTCTTC. Translation gives CSVEGGGAALEGEQFF.

The table lists this clonotype with many counts. CDR3 sequence: CASSARTSGEHEQYF. In DNA, the CDR3 is TGCGCCAGCAGTGCAAGGACTAGCGGGGAGCACGAGCAGTACTTC. The chain joins TRBV10-1 to TRBJ2-7, with 12 bases lining up with TRBD2. From germline, CDR1 is WNHNN and CDR2 SYGVQD (reference sequence). The trim removed 4 bases at V and 5 bases at J, leaving 6 bases unmatched. The CDR3 consists of 15 residues.

The chain links TRBV6-1 to TRBJ2-7, with unresolved D. CDR3 length equals 13 residues. CDR1 and CDR2 (germline): MNHNS, SASEGT. V dropped 4 bases and J dropped 2 bases, with 9 bases sitting between them. The CDR3 region has the DNA TGTGCCAGCAGTGGGACGGAAACCTACGAGCAGTACTTC. Translating it yields CASSGTETYEQYF.

This clonotype occurred many times. V is TRBV10-2 and J is TRBJ2-7; TRBD1 agrees at 8 bases. V lost 6 bases to trimming and J lost 3 bases; unmatched junction nucleotides: 4. The V gene's germline CDR1 is WSHSY and CDR2 SAAADI. The CDR3 spans 13 residues. The CDR3 is CASRIDRGYEQYF. The DNA of the CDR3 is TGCGCCAGCAGAATAGACAGGGGCTACGAGCAGTACTTC.

This clonotype has ten or more counts. J is TRBJ1-1 and V is TRBV20-1; D is uncertain. From germline, CDR1 is DFQATT and CDR2 SNEGSKA (reference sequence). The CDR3 has 14 residues. The V gene lost 2 bases and the J gene lost 0 bases, with 10 bases spanning the gap. The CDR3, as DNA: TGCAGTGCTAGATGGCAGTCCATGAACACTGAAGCTTTCTTT. This translates into CSARWQSMNTEAFF.

The chain employs TRBV15 and TRBJ2-1, with D possibly being TRBD2 (7 bases). CDR1 LNHNV and CDR2 YYDKDF come from the germline V gene (reference sequence). V was shortened by 0 bases and J by 2 bases, with 11 bases between the two germline ends. This CDR3 spans 16 amino acids. The CDR3 DNA sequence: TGTGCCACCAGCAGAGACCGGGGGGCTGCCTACAATGAGCAGTTCTTC. This codes for CATSRDRGAAYNEQFF.

The rearrangement joins TRBV18 to TRBJ2-1; no firm D call. This CDR3 is 17 amino acids long. From germline, CDR1 is KGHSH and CDR2 LQKENI. Trimming removed 0 bases at V and 0 bases at J, with 12 bases between. CDR3 region: CASSPPLSGSSYNEQFF. The CDR3 region has the DNA TGTGCCAGCTCACCACCTCTCTCCGGAAGCTCCTACAATGAGCAGTTCTTC. Looking up the rest from reference TRBV18 and TRBJ2-1 gives the full variable domain: NAGVMQNPRHLVRRRGQEARLRCSPMKGHSHVYWYRQLPEEGLKFMVYLQKENIIDESGMPKERFSAEFPKEGPSILRIQQVVRGDSAAYFCASSPPLSGSSYNEQFFGPGTRLTVL.

This clonotype was seen more than once but under ten times. This chain joins TRBV10-3 and TRBJ1-2; weak D call: TRBD1 (6 bases). The CDR3 has 15 residues. V was pared by 10 bases and J by 3 bases, with 21 bases between. Looked up from germline, CDR1 is ENHRY and CDR2 is SYGVKD. In DNA, the CDR3 is TGTGCCACGACGCTGGGACAAGAGTTCCACTATGGCTACACCTTC. Translation gives CATTLGQEFHYGYTF.

A remark on this clonotype: One base away lies a much larger clone, so this may be a sequencing read error. This chain connects TRBV20-1 to TRBJ2-1; 13 bases align to TRBD2. Germline loops: CDR1 DFQATT, CDR2 SNEGSKA (reference sequence). The CDR3 sequence is 20 residues long. The CDR3 sequence: CSAGEMVGGRLAGGSYEQFF. The CDR3 DNA follows: TGCAGTGCTGGAGAGATGGTAGGGGGGAGACTAGCGGGAGGTTCTTACGAGCAGTTCTTC.

This clonotype occurred many times. V gene TRBV2 combines with J gene TRBJ2-3; maybe TRBD2 (5 bases). CDR1 is SNHLY, CDR2 FYNNEI, per germline. The CDR3 is 14 residues long. V lost 6 bases, J lost 2 bases, and 12 bases lay in between. Here the CDR3 reads CASRPGGFTDTQYF. CDR3 coding DNA: TGTGCCAGCAGACCCGGAGGATTCACAGATACGCAGTATTTT.

The chain has TRBV27 and TRBJ1-1, with 8 bases fitting TRBD1. This CDR3 region has 16 residues. With V trimmed by 1 base and J by 1 base, 5 bases remained unmatched. Germline loops: CDR1 MNHEY, CDR2 SMNVEV (reference sequence). The CDR3 DNA follows: TGTGCCAGCAGTTTATTTCCCGGACAGGGGAACACTGAAGCTTTCTTT. This gives the protein CASSLFPGQGNTEAFF.

This clonotype was recorded many times. This chain links TRBV20-1 with TRBJ2-1, with 9 bases lining up with TRBD2. This CDR3 has 16 residues. CDR1 and CDR2 (germline): DFQATT, SNEGSKA (reference sequence). Losses at the gene ends were 0 bases for V and 5 bases for J; bases not matched to a gene: 8. DNA of the CDR3: TGCAGTGCTAGAGATGTTAGGACTAGCGCACACAATGAGCAGTTCTTC. Translated, it gives CSARDVRTSAHNEQFF.

This clonotype has a count of ten or more. This chain connects TRBV4-1 to TRBJ2-7; TRBD2 is a possible D gene (6 bases). The germline V and J ends were trimmed by 4 bases and 5 bases, with 15 bases remaining between them. Germline assignment: CDR1 MGHRA and CDR2 YSYEKL. This CDR3 is built from 14 residues. CDR3 amino acids: CASSRGGTVDEQYF. Here the CDR3 DNA reads TGCGCCAGCAGCCGGGGAGGTACTGTAGACGAGCAGTACTTC.

This clonotype was picked up a small number of times. This clone may be a read error of a much larger clone one base away. Lacking the conserved final phenylalanine or tryptophan, this CDR3 likely reflects a read error. The chain uses TRBV12-3 or TRBV12-4 and TRBJ2-1, with TRBD1 identical over 8 bases. The CDR3 covers 15 residues. V gave up 6 bases and J gave up 4 bases; unmatched junction bases: 8. CDR3 sequence: CASRQDRALYNEQFS. CDR3 nucleotides: TGTGCCAGCAGACAGGACAGGGCACTTTACAATGAGCAGTTCTCC.

This clonotype was detected ten times or more. The chain links TRBV27 to TRBJ1-5, with TRBD1 as a possible D gene (6 bases). The CDR3 is 14 residues long. Germline assignment: CDR1 MNHEY and CDR2 SMNVEV (reference sequence). V was trimmed by 8 bases and J by 7 bases, leaving 18 bases between them. CDR3 residues: CASHTRGAEQPQHF. CDR3 coding DNA: TGTGCCAGCCATACTCGGGGGGCTGAGCAGCCCCAGCATTTT.

This clonotype has a count of ten or more. CDR3 nucleotide sequence: TGTGCCAGCACAGGGTATTCCACAGATACGCAGTATTTT. Protein: CASTGYSTDTQYF. The V and J genes are TRBV6-1 and TRBJ2-3; tentative D call: TRBD1 (5 bases). V lost 7 bases and J lost 2, with 10 bases in between. CDR3 size: 13 residues. CDR1 is MNHNS, CDR2 SASEGT, per germline.

Only a few counts were recorded for this clonotype. The V gene is TRBV5-5, the J gene TRBJ1-5; weak D call: TRBD1 (5 bases). V lost 4 bases, J lost 1 base, and 15 bases lay in between. CDR3 length: 16 amino acids. Germline V CDR1 and CDR2: SGHKS, YYEKEE (reference sequence). The CDR3 loop is CASSAGPDMSNQPQHF. For the CDR3, the DNA is TGTGCCAGCAGCGCGGGACCAGATATGAGCAATCAGCCCCAGCATTTT. The whole variable domain, remainder taken from reference TRBV5-5 and TRBJ1-5, is DAGVTQSPTHLIKTRGQQVTLRCSPISGHKSVSWYQQVLGQGPQFIFQYYEKEERGRGNFPDRFSARQFPNYSSELNVNALLLGDSALYLCASSAGPDMSNQPQHFGDGTRLSIL.

This clonotype has ten or more counts. The chain carries TRBV13 and TRBJ2-2, with D tentatively TRBD1 or TRBD2 (5 bases each). V lost 8 bases, J lost 3 bases, and 22 bases lay in between. This CDR3 spans 17 amino acids. The germline V gene encodes CDR1 PRHDT and CDR2 FYEKMQ (reference sequence). CDR3 nucleotides: TGTGCCAGCTCAAACACGGGACGGGAAGAGGACACCGGGGAGCTGTTTTTT. It codes for CASSNTGREEDTGELFF.

Of note for this clonotype: At one end, the junction sequence differs from germline, possibly due to a read error. V is TRBV30 and J is TRBJ2-1, with 11 bases lining up with TRBD2. The CDR3 is made up of 14 amino acids. The germline V gene encodes CDR1 GTSNPN and CDR2 SVGIG (reference sequence). CDR3 amino acids: CARSRLAGNNEQFF. The CDR3 DNA is TGTGCCCGGAGTCGACTAGCGGGAAACAATGAGCAGTTCTTC. The complete variable domain, with remaining parts taken from reference TRBV30 and TRBJ2-1, reads SQTIHQWPATLVQPVGSPLSLECTVEGTSNPNLYWYRQAAGRGLQLLFYSVGIGQISSEVPQNLSASRPQDRQFILSSKKLLLSDSGFYLCARSRLAGNNEQFFGPGTRLTVL.

This clonotype showed up just a few times. The rearrangement uses TRBV5-1 and TRBJ2-2; TRBD1 or TRBD2 may be the D gene (5 bases each). V gave up 4 bases and J gave up 0 bases, with 13 bases separating them. CDR3 size: 16 residues. Germline V gives CDR1 SGHRS, CDR2 YFSETQ. Written as DNA, the CDR3 is TGCGCCAGCAGCCGTACCGGGACGACGAACACCGGGGAGCTGTTTTTT. It specifies CASSRTGTTNTGELFF.

This clonotype was detected only a few times. The DNA of the CDR3 is TGTGCCAGCAGGCCGCAGGGGTGGGTCTATGGCTACACCTTC. As protein: CASRPQGWVYGYTF. The chain combines TRBV5-6 with TRBJ1-2, with a possible D match to TRBD1 (6 bases). Trimming removed 5 bases at V and 4 bases at J, with 15 bases between. The CDR3 sequence is 14 residues long. CDR1 is SGHDT, CDR2 YYEEEE, per germline.

This sequence joins TRBV27 and TRBJ2-3, with D perhaps matching TRBD2 (5 bases). The germline V gene encodes CDR1 MNHEY and CDR2 SMNVEV (reference sequence). V lost 6 bases and J lost 3, with 10 bases in between. The CDR3 runs 13 residues. CDR3 in DNA: TGTGCCAGCAGCGGGGTTTGGACAGATACGCAGTATTTT. Translation: CASSGVWTDTQYF.